The clone carrying this T cell receptor beta chain was recorded many times. This CDR3 comprises 14 residues. CDR1 is SNHLY and CDR2 is FYNNEI in the germline V gene. Unmatched junction bases numbered 9, after V lost 7 bases and J lost 8 bases. RNA transcripts provided the source from which TCR beta CDR3 regions were amplified. HTBI primers were employed in a first-round RT-PCR of the TCR CDR3. Each CDR3 protein is one row after TCRdb ran MiXCR on the multiplex PCR reads. The sample holds some 380,000 distinct CDR3 sequences, around an eighth seen once. The source of the sample is a study of T cells in Graves' hyperthyroidism and ophthalmopathy.

The V call is TRBV2, the J call TRBJ1-2, with 11 bases fitting TRBD1. The clonotype originates from a man aged 30-40 years with Graves' hyperthyroidism that later progressed to Graves' ophthalmopathy. The sample taken for sequencing was blood. The CDR3 DNA is TGTGCCAGCAACCTCCGGGACAGGGGGAGCGGCTACACCTTC. Its protein product is CASNLRDRGSGYTF.